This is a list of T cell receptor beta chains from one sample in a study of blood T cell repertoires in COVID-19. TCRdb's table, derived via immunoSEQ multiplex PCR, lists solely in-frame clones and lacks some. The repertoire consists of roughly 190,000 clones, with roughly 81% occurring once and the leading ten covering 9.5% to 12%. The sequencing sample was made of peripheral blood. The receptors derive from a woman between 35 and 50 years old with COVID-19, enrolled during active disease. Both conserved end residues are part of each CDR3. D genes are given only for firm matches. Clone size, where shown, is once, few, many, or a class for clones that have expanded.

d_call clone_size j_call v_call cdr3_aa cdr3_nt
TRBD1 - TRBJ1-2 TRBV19 CASAPGQLGYGYTF TGTGCCAGTGCGCCGGGACAGCTTGGCTATGGCTACACCTTC
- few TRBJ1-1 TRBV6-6 CASSSLGGMNTEAFF TGTGCCAGCAGTTCACTGGGGGGTATGAACACTGAAGCTTTCTTT
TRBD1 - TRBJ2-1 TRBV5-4 CASRFAGTGTNEQFF TGTGCCAGCAGGTTCGCCGGGACAGGGACGAATGAGCAGTTCTTC
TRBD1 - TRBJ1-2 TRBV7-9 CASSGDGTGYGYTF TGTGCCAGCAGCGGAGATGGGACAGGCTATGGCTACACCTTC
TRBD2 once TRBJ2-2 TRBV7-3 CASSSLTSGRAATGELFF TGTGCCAGCAGCTCCCTGACGAGCGGGAGGGCGGCTACCGGGGAGCTGTTTTTT
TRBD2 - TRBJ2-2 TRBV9 CASSVAGGFTGELFF TGTGCCAGCAGCGTAGCGGGGGGATTTACCGGGGAGCTGTTTTTT
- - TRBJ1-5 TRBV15 CATSRDSGNQPQHF TGTGCCACCAGCCGGGACTCTGGCAATCAGCCCCAGCATTTT
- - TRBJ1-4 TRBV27 CASSFSRAQGEKLFF TGTGCCAGCAGTTTCTCCCGGGCGCAGGGTGAAAAACTGTTTTTT
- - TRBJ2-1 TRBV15 CATSREDREDNEQFF TGTGCCACCAGCAGAGAGGACCGGGAAGACAATGAGCAGTTCTTC
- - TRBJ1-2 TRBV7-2 CASSLQLNYGYTF TGTGCCAGCAGCCTACAGCTTAACTATGGCTACACCTTC
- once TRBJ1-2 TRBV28 CACRERGYGYTF TGTGCCTGCCGGGAACGGGGCTATGGCTACACCTTC
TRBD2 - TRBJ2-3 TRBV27 CASRTRTSGSRQYF TGTGCCAGCAGGACCCGGACTAGCGGGAGTAGGCAGTATTTT
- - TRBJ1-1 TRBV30 CAWNRDYSTEAFF TGTGCCTGGAACAGGGATTATAGCACTGAAGCTTTCTTT
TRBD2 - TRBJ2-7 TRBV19 CASSSTSGTYEQYF TGTGCCAGTAGTAGTACTAGCGGAACCTACGAGCAGTACTTC
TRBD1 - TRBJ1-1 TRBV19 CASSRQGAEGTEAFF TGTGCCAGTAGTAGACAGGGGGCGGAGGGGACTGAAGCTTTCTTT
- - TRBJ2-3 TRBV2 CASRHLVDTQYF TGTGCCAGCAGACACCTGGTAGATACGCAGTATTTT
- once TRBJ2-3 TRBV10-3 CAISEGGTDIADTQYF TGTGCCATCAGTGAGGGAGGGACAGATATCGCAGATACGCAGTATTTT
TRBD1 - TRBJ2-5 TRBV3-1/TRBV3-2 CASSQEWQGDETQYF TGTGCCAGCAGCCAAGAATGGCAGGGGGACGAGACCCAGTACTTC
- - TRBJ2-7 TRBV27 CASSLQARVYEQYF TGTGCCAGCAGTTTACAGGCGCGCGTCTACGAGCAGTACTTC
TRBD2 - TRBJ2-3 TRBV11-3 CASSLGERLARTDTQYF TGTGCCAGCAGCTTAGGTGAACGACTAGCCCGCACAGATACGCAGTATTTT
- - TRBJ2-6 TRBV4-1 CASSPGSQGMSGANVLTF TGCGCCAGCAGCCCGGGTTCTCAGGGAATGTCTGGGGCCAACGTCCTGACTTTC
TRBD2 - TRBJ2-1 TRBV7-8 CASSFGLAALDEQFF TGTGCCAGCAGCTTTGGACTAGCGGCCCTCGATGAGCAGTTCTTC
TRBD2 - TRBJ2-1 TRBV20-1 CSASRSGSSNEQFF TGCAGTGCTAGTCGTAGCGGGAGTTCCAATGAGCAGTTCTTC
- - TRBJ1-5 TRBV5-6 CASSLKGPSNQPQHF TGTGCCAGCAGCCTGAAGGGGCCTAGCAATCAGCCCCAGCATTTT
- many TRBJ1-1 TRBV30 CAWSAGAAEAFF TGTGCCTGGAGTGCAGGGGCCGCTGAAGCTTTCTTT
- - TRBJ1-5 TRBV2 CASQTVLGDQPQHF TGTGCCAGCCAGACAGTCTTGGGTGATCAGCCCCAGCATTTT
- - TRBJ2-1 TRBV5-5 CASSLNDRNEQFF TGTGCCAGCAGCTTAAACGACAGAAATGAGCAGTTCTTC
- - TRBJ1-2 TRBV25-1 CASSEFDSNYGYTF TGTGCCAGCAGTGAATTTGACAGCAACTATGGCTACACCTTC
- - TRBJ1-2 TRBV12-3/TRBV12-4 CASSLQGRSAYTF TGTGCCAGCAGTTTACAGGGGAGAAGCGCCTACACCTTC
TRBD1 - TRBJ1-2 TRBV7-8 CASSLDSGQGFGYTF TGTGCCAGCAGCTTAGATAGTGGACAGGGGTTCGGCTACACCTTC
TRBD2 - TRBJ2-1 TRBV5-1 CASSSGTSGSTDEQFF TGCGCCAGCAGCTCCGGGACTAGCGGGAGCACCGATGAGCAGTTCTTC
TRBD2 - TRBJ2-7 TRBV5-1 CASSLVAGVSYEQYF TGCGCCAGCAGCTTGGTTGCGGGAGTCTCCTACGAGCAGTACTTC
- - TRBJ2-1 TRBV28 CASSLPRQGSYNEQFF TGTGCCAGCAGTCTACCGCGGCAGGGCTCCTACAATGAGCAGTTCTTC
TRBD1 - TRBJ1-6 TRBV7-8 CASRLGTGPGPLHF TGTGCCAGCAGGTTAGGGACAGGACCCGGACCCCTCCACTTT
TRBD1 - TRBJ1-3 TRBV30 CAYRIPGQGAKFGGNTIYF TGTGCCTACCGTATACCGGGACAGGGGGCTAAATTTGGTGGAAACACCATATATTTT
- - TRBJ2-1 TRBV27 CASKGYNEQFF TGTGCCAGCAAGGGGTACAATGAGCAGTTCTTC
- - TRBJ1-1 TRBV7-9 CASSLWEGSEAFF TGTGCCAGCAGCTTATGGGAGGGCTCTGAAGCTTTCTTT
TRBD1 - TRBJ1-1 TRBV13 CASSSGTGILEAFF TGTGCCAGCAGCTCCGGGACAGGCATACTCGAAGCTTTCTTT
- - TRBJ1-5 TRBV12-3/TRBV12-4 CASSLGEPSPQHF TGTGCCAGCAGTTTGGGAGAACCTTCTCCCCAGCATTTT
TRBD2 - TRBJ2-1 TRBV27 CASSSQPGLAGGFYNEQFF TGTGCCAGCAGTTCCCAACCGGGACTAGCGGGGGGTTTCTACAATGAGCAGTTCTTC
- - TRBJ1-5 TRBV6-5 CASSYSIGGNQPQHF TGTGCCAGCAGTTACTCGATAGGGGGAAATCAGCCCCAGCATTTT
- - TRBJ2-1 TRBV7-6 CASSPDRNYNEQFF TGTGCCAGCAGCCCCGACAGAAACTACAATGAGCAGTTCTTC
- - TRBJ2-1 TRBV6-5 CASSPDSRNEQFF TGTGCCAGCAGCCCCGACAGTCGCAATGAGCAGTTCTTC
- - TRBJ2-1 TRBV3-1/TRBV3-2 CASSQDPSPYNEQFF TGTGCCAGCAGCCAAGATCCTTCCCCCTACAATGAGCAGTTCTTC
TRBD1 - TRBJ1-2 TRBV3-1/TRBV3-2 CASSQVGQGGGYTF TGTGCCAGCAGCCAAGTTGGACAGGGAGGTGGCTACACCTTC
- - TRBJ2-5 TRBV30 CAWSDTTGRRETQYF TGTGCCTGGAGTGACACGACAGGTCGGAGGGAGACCCAGTACTTC
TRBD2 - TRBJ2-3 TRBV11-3 CASSSGTSDTDTQYF TGTGCCAGCAGCTCCGGGACTAGCGACACAGATACGCAGTATTTT
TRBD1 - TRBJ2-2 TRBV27 CASRKWTGGNTGELFF TGTGCCAGCAGAAAGTGGACAGGGGGCAACACCGGGGAGCTGTTTTTT
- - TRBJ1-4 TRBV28 CASSRGYGNEKLFF TGTGCCAGCAGTCGGGGGTACGGTAATGAAAAACTGTTTTTT
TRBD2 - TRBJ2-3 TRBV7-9 CASSSGRSTDTQYF TGTGCCAGCAGTAGCGGGAGGAGCACAGATACGCAGTATTTT
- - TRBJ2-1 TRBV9 CASSVASESYNEQFF TGTGCCAGCAGCGTAGCTAGCGAGTCCTACAATGAGCAGTTCTTC
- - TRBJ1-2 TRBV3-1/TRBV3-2 CASSRVANYGYTF TGTGCCAGCAGCCGAGTCGCTAACTATGGCTACACCTTC
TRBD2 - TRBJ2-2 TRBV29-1 CSVKRPGGLNTGELFF TGCAGCGTTAAGCGACCGGGGGGACTGAACACCGGGGAGCTGTTTTTT
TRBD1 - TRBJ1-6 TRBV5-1 CASSLAVDRGSPLHF TGCGCCAGCAGCTTGGCGGTGGACAGGGGTTCACCCCTCCACTTT
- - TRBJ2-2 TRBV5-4 CASSFGTLTGELFF TGTGCCAGCAGCTTTGGGACTCTGACCGGGGAGCTGTTTTTT
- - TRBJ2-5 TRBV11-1 CASSFQVQETQYF TGTGCCAGCAGCTTCCAGGTTCAAGAGACCCAGTACTTC
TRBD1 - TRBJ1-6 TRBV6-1 CASSEGDRGALHF TGTGCCAGCAGTGAAGGTGACAGGGGGGCCCTCCACTTT
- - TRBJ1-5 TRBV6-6 CASSAGVGVQPQHF TGTGCCAGCAGCGCAGGGGTTGGGGTTCAGCCCCAGCATTTT